Each of the 18 T cell receptor beta chains below was sequenced from the same sample in a study of blood T cells in healthy people across ages. It was with a sample-barcoded 5' primer and a J-beta primer mix that a second PCR of roughly 7 to 12 cycles was run. TCRdb processed the 5' RACE reads anew with MiXCR; each CDR3 protein has one entry. This table holds 1.8 million or so distinct CDR3 sequences, approximately 39% found once. Sequencing was done on a sample of blood. The receptors here all came from a human donor in good health.

The rearrangement links TRBV20-1 to TRBJ2-3; 10 bases are shared with TRBD1. The length of the CDR3 is 15 residues. Germline CDR1 and CDR2: DFQATT and SNEGSKA (reference sequence). Trimming cost V 6 bases and J 4 bases; bases outside gene matches: 10. CDR3 nucleotide sequence: TGCAGTGCCATGGGGACAGGGGAGAGTCCAGATACGCAGTATTTT. It codes for CSAMGTGESPDTQYF.

The chain is built from TRBV15 and TRBJ2-3; 9 nucleotides line up with TRBD1. In germline, CDR1 is LNHNV, CDR2 YYDKDF (reference sequence). This CDR3 has 18 residues. V was clipped by 1 base and J by 4 bases; unmatched bases: 12. CDR3 in amino acids: CATSRAGQGLFSSDTQYF. DNA of the CDR3: TGTGCCACCAGCAGAGCCGGACAGGGGTTATTTAGTTCAGATACGCAGTATTTT. Looking up the rest from reference TRBV15 and TRBJ2-3 gives the full variable domain: DAMVIQNPRYQVTQFGKPVTLSCSQTLNHNVMYWYQQKSSQAPKLLFHYYDKDFNNEADTPDNFQSRRPNTSFCFLDIRSPGLGDTAMYLCATSRAGQGLFSSDTQYFGPGTRLTVL.

This clonotype turned up a few times. The chain links TRBV28 to TRBJ2-5, with D perhaps assigned TRBD1 or TRBD2 (5 bases each). Germline-derived CDR1 and CDR2 are MDHEN and SYDVKM. Between the trimmed V and J ends, which lost 7 bases and 0 bases, there was a span of 18 bases. The CDR3 covers 16 residues. CDR3 nucleotides: TGTGCCAGCAACACATGGGACGGTGGGTACCAAGAGACCCAGTACTTC. This gives the protein CASNTWDGGYQETQYF.

This clonotype was counted ten times or more. The chain couples TRBV29-1 to TRBJ2-1, with D possibly being TRBD1 or TRBD2 (5 bases each). The CDR3 contains 15 residues. CDR1 SQVTM and CDR2 ANQGSEA come from the germline V gene. Trimming took off 7 bases at V and 6 bases at J, with 22 bases between the two ends. Here the CDR3 reads CSASDRDGVINEQFF. CDR3 nucleotides: TGCAGCGCCTCAGACCGGGACGGTGTGATCAATGAGCAGTTCTTC.

The CDR3 spells CASSQDGGRGTEAFF. The DNA for the CDR3 is TGCGCCAGCAGCCAAGACGGGGGGCGCGGAACTGAAGCTTTCTTT. J is TRBJ1-1 and V is TRBV4-1, with D possibly being TRBD1 (6 bases). V lost 0 bases and J 5 bases, leaving 13 bases between the germline ends. Germline-derived CDR1 and CDR2 are MGHRA and YSYEKL. The CDR3 runs to 15 residues.

The chain carries TRBV7-8 and TRBJ2-7, with D uncertain. The CDR3 length is 16 residues. Trimming left V 0 bases short and J 2 bases short, with 14 bases between. Looked up from germline, CDR1 is SGHVS and CDR2 is FQNEAQ. The CDR3 sequence is CASSLARASGPYEQYF. The CDR3 DNA sequence: TGTGCCAGCAGCTTAGCGCGCGCCTCCGGGCCCTACGAGCAGTACTTC.

V gene TRBV6-5 combines with J gene TRBJ1-1, with 8 bases lining up with TRBD1. CDR3 size: 18 residues. Germline V lookup: CDR1 MNHEY, CDR2 SVGAGI. The V and J ends lost 0 bases and 4 bases, in that order; junction bases with no gene match: 13. The CDR3 DNA reads as TGTGCCAGCAGTTACTCGTCTTCAGGGGGCGGTTGGGGCACTGAAGCTTTCTTT. It yields the protein CASSYSSSGGGWGTEAFF.

The V gene is TRBV28, the J gene TRBJ2-4; 7 bases fit TRBD1. The end of the DNA fits TRBJ2-7 better, so the J call may be wrong. The CDR3 loop spans 15 amino acids. CDR1 is MDHEN and CDR2 is SYDVKM in the germline V gene. CDR3 loop: CASSSDRVGLYEQYF. CDR3 DNA: TGTGCCAGCAGTTCCGACAGGGTTGGCCTTTACGAGCAGTACTTC.

V is TRBV4-3 and J is TRBJ2-3; D is unclear. Germline V gene sequence: CDR1 LGHNA, CDR2 YSLEER. The V and J ends lost 0 bases and 3 bases respectively, with 16 bases between them. This CDR3 region has 17 residues. CDR3 sequence: CASSQDQSVGGTDTQYF. Written as DNA, the CDR3 is TGCGCCAGCAGCCAAGATCAGTCGGTGGGCGGTACAGATACGCAGTATTTT.

DNA of the CDR3: TGTGCCAGCAGCCAAGTACTCTTCGCCTACGAGCAGTACTTC. Translating gives CASSQVLFAYEQYF. This chain links TRBV14 with TRBJ2-7; D remains unclear. Trimming removed 1 base at V and 2 bases at J, with 9 bases between. Germline CDR1 reads SGHDN; CDR2 reads FVKESK. CDR3 length equals 14 residues.

This clonotype showed up just a few times. The chain carries TRBV4-3 and TRBJ2-1, with D possibly being TRBD2 (5 bases). The CDR3 contains 15 residues. The germline CDR1 and CDR2 sequences are LGHNA and YSLEER. V shed 0 bases and J shed 5 bases, with 11 bases lying between them. The CDR3 spells CASSQDPRDNNEQFF. CDR3 sequence (DNA): TGCGCCAGCAGCCAAGATCCCCGGGATAACAATGAGCAGTTCTTC.

The chain employs TRBV14 and TRBJ2-5; D call uncertain. The CDR3 is 16 residues long. Germline V gene lookup returns CDR1 SGHDN and CDR2 FVKESK. V lost 4 bases, J lost 5 bases, and 20 bases lay in between. The CDR3 loop is CASSPTLPAVWETQYF. The CDR3 DNA reads TGTGCCAGCAGCCCGACCCTGCCCGCAGTGTGGGAGACCCAGTACTTC. Full variable domain (remainder filled in from reference TRBV14 and TRBJ2-5): EAGVTQFPSHSVIEKGQTVTLRCDPISGHDNLYWYRRVMGKEIKFLLHFVKESKQDESGMPNNRFLAERTGGTYSTLKVQPAELEDSGVYFCASSPTLPAVWETQYFGPGTRLLVL.

A few counts support this clonotype. The V gene is TRBV4-3, the J gene TRBJ1-2; unclear D gene. The CDR3 extends over 14 amino acids. In germline, CDR1 is LGHNA, CDR2 YSLEER. V was pared by 0 bases and J by 4 bases, with 9 bases between. The CDR3, as DNA: TGCGCCAGCAGCCAAGATCAGTTCCTCTATGGCTACACCTTC. Translation: CASSQDQFLYGYTF.

J is TRBJ2-4 and V is TRBV19; either TRBD1 or TRBD2 may supply D (6 bases each). The germline CDR1 and CDR2 sequences are LNHDA and SQIVND (reference sequence). Trimming removed 9 bases from V and 7 bases from J, with 16 bases in between. The CDR3 contains 13 residues. The DNA of the CDR3 is TGTGCCAGCAGCTTGGGGGGCGACAACATTCAGTACTTC. Its protein product is CASSLGGDNIQYF.

V is TRBV7-2 and J is TRBJ2-7, with 7 bases that match TRBD2. Germline lookup yields CDR1 SGHTA and CDR2 FQGNSA. The CDR3 contains 18 residues. J was trimmed by 4 bases and V by 4 bases; bases with no gene match: 19. CDR3 protein: CASSSPVVGRGLKYEQYF. The CDR3 DNA reads TGTGCCAGCAGCTCACCTGTCGTCGGGCGGGGGTTAAAATACGAGCAGTACTTC.

The chain is built from TRBV20-1 and TRBJ1-2, with D hard to call. The V gene lost 6 bases and the J gene lost 5 bases, with 13 bases spanning the gap. Looked up from germline, CDR1 is DFQATT and CDR2 is SNEGSKA (reference sequence). The CDR3 is made up of 12 amino acids. The CDR3: CSAPSSHYGYTF. For the CDR3, the DNA is TGCAGTGCACCTTCATCCCATTATGGCTACACCTTC.

This clonotype was observed a handful of times. This chain links TRBV7-2 with TRBJ2-1, with D possibly TRBD1 on 5 matching bases. V shed 2 bases and J shed 0 bases, with 14 bases lying between them. Germline CDR1 reads SGHTA; CDR2 reads FQGNSA. The CDR3 runs to 17 residues. The CDR3 region is CASSLLDTWSSYNEQFF. DNA for the CDR3: TGTGCCAGCAGCTTATTGGACACGTGGAGCTCCTACAATGAGCAGTTCTTC.

The J gene is TRBJ1-1, the V gene TRBV24-1; a weak D match, TRBD1 (5 bases). Germline-derived CDR1 and CDR2 are KGHDR and SFDVKD. The germline V and J ends were trimmed by 3 bases and 4 bases, with 17 bases remaining between them. This CDR3 comprises 16 residues. CDR3 sequence reads: CATSDPNPSGVTEAFF. The CDR3 DNA is TGTGCCACCAGTGATCCAAATCCCTCGGGGGTCACTGAAGCTTTCTTT.